This TCR beta chain is from a study of post-analysis software for immune sequencing data. About the study: Courses of disease covered relapsing-remitting, secondary progressive and progressive-relapsing multiple sclerosis. Notes on the study in general: Roughly 5 TRBV segments (TRBV5-6, TRBV5-1 and TRBV20-1 among them) occurred more frequently in patients than in controls.

Tagging with unique molecular identifiers was a feature of the TCR beta cDNA libraries. Each CDR3 protein is one row after TCRdb ran MiXCR on the PCR reads. The sample holds roughly 410,000 distinct CDR3 sequences; around 37% are singletons and the top ten take around 15%. Trimming took 7 bases from V and 4 from J; bases not matched to a gene: 8. The CDR3 runs to 15 residues. In the case of this clonotype: What it recognizes is unknown.

Sample: blood. J is TRBJ2-1 and V is TRBV12-3 or TRBV12-4; the match to TRBD1 covers 9 bases. This clonotype was sampled from a girl aged 5-17 years with multiple sclerosis. CDR3 bases: TGTGCCAGCACCTATTATGGGACAGGGTACAATGAGCAGTTCTTC. Residues: CASTYYGTGYNEQFF.